The TCR beta chain described here comes from a study of blood T cell repertoires in COVID-19. In the study overall: COVID-19 samples from acute and convalescent phases originated in the United States, Italy and Spain. Nucleic acid was either cDNA or gDNA, and it came from T cells, B-cell-depleted T cells, or PBMCs.

In the source study's methods: Using reference gene primer amplification, nucleated cell counts were estimated. Repertoires were generated with immunoSEQ multiplex PCR, while TCRdb's copy carries only in-frame clones and drops some. Clonal size and the V and J genes are those of that table, whereas D and trimming came from the DNA. The repertoire holds around 140,000 clones, with approximately 88% as singletons. This clone has more than one count but fewer than ten. The CDR3 is 15 residues long. With V trimmed by 3 bases and J by 4 bases, 5 bases remained unmatched. The V gene's germline CDR1 is SGDLS and CDR2 YYNGEE.

What was sequenced was peripheral blood. This receptor was obtained from a man aged 65 to 85 with active COVID-19. The chain joins TRBV9 to TRBJ2-7, with 12 bases that match TRBD2. The CDR3 bases are TGTGCCAGCAGCGCAGCCGGGACTAGCGGGTACGAGCAGTACTTC. Translating gives CASSAAGTSGYEQYF.